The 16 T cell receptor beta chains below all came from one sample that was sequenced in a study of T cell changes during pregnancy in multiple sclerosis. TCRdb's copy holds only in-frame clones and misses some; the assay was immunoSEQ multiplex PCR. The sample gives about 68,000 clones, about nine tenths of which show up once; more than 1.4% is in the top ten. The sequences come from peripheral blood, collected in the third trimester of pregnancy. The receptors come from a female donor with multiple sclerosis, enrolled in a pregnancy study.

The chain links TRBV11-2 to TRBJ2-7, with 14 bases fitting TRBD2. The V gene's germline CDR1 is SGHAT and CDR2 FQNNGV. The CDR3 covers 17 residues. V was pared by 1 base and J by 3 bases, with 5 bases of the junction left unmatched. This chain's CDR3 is CASSLVVGLAGDYEQYF. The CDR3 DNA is TGTGCCAGCAGCTTAGTGGTGGGACTAGCGGGAGACTACGAGCAGTACTTC.

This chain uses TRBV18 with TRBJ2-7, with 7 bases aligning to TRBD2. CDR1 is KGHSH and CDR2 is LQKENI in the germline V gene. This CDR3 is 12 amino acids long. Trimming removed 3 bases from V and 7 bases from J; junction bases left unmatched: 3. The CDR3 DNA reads TGTGCCAGCTCACCCCTGGGAGGGGAGCAGTACTTC. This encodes CASSPLGGEQYF.

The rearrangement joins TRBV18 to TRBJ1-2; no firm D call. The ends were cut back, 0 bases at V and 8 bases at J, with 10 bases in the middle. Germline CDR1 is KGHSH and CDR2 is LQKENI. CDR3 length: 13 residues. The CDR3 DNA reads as TGTGCCAGCTCACCACCTTCGGAGGAGGGCTACACCTTC. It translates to CASSPPSEEGYTF.

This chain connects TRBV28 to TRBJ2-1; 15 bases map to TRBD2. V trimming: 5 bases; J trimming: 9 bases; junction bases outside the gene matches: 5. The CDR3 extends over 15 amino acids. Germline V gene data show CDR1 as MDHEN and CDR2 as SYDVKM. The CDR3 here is CASSRTSGRGREQFF. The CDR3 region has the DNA TGTGCCAGCAGTAGGACTAGCGGGAGGGGTCGTGAGCAGTTCTTC.

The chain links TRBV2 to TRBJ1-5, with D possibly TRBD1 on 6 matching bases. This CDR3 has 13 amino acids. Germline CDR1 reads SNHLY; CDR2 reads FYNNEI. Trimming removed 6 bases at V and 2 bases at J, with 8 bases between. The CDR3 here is CASRRQGNQPQHF. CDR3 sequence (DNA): TGTGCCAGCAGGAGACAGGGCAATCAGCCCCAGCATTTT.

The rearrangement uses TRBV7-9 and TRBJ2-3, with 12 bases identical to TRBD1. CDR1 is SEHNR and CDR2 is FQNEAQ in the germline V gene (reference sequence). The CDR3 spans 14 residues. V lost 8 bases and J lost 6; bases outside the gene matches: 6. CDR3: CASGTGGSSDTQYF. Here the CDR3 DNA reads TGTGCCAGCGGGACAGGGGGCTCGTCTGATACGCAGTATTTT.

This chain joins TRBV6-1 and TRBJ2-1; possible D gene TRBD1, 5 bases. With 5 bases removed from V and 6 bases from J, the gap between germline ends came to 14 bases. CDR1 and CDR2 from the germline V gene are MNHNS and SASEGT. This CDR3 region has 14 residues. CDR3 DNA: TGTGCCAGCAGTTTGACAGCCACCTCCAATGAGCAGTTCTTC. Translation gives CASSLTATSNEQFF.

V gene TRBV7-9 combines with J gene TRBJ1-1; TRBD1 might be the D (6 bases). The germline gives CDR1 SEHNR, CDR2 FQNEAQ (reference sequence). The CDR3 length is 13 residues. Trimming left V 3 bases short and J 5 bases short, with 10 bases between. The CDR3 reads CASSFTGITEAFF. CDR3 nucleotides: TGTGCCAGCAGCTTTACAGGGATAACTGAAGCTTTCTTT.

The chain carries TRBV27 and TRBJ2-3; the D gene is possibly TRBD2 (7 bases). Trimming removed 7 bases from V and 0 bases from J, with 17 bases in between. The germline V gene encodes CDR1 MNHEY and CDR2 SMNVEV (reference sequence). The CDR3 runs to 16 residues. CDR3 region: CASTLGGGASTDTQYF. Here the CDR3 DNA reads TGTGCCAGCACCTTAGGTGGGGGGGCTAGCACAGATACGCAGTATTTT.

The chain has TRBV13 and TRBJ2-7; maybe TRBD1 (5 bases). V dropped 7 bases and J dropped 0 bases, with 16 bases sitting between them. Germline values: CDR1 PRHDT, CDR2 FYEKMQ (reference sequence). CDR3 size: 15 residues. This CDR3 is CASTTQTEISYEQYF. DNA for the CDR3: TGTGCCAGCACCACCCAGACAGAGATCTCCTACGAGCAGTACTTC. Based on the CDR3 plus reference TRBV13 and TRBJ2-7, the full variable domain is AAGVIQSPRHLIKEKRETATLKCYPIPRHDTVYWYQQGPGQDPQFLISFYEKMQSDKGSIPDRFSAQQFSDYHSELNMSSLELGDSALYFCASTTQTEISYEQYFGPGTRLTVT.

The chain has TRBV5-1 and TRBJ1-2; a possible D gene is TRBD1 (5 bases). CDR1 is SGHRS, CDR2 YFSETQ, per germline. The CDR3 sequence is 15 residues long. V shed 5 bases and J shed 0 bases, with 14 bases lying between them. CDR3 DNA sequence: TGCGCCAGCAGGATAGGGGCAGAGTCTAACTATGGCTACACCTTC. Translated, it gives CASRIGAESNYGYTF.

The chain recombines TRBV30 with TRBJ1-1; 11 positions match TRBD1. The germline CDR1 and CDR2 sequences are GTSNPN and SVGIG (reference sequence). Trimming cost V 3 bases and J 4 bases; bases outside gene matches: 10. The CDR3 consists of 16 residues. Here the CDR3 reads CAWSTGQGDVGTEAFF. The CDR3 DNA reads TGTGCCTGGAGCACGGGACAGGGGGATGTCGGCACTGAAGCTTTCTTT.

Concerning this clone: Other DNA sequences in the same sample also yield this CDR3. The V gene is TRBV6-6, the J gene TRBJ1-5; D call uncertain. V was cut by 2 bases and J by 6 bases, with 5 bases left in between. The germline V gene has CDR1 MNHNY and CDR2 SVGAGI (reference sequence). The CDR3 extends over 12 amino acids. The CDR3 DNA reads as TGTGCCAGCAGTTACCCGGGTCAGCCCCAGCATTTT. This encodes CASSYPGQPQHF.

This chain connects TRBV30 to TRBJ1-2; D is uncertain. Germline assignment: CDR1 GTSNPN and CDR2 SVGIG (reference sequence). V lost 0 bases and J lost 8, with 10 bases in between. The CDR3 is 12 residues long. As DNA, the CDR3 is TGTGCCTGGAGTGTCCCTTTCGGGGGCTACACCTTC. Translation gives CAWSVPFGGYTF.

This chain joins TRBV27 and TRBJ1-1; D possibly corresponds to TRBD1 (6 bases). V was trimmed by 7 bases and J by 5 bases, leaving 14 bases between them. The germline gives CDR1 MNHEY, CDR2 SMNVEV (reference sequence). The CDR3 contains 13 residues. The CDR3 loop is CASKGGTWTEAFF. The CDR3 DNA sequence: TGTGCCAGCAAGGGAGGGACATGGACTGAAGCTTTCTTT.

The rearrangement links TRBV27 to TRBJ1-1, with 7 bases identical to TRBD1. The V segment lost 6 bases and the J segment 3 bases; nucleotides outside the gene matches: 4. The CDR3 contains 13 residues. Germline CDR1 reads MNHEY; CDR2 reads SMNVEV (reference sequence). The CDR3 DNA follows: TGTGCCAGCAGCACCGGGACAGACACTGAAGCTTTCTTT. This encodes CASSTGTDTEAFF.